The T cell receptor (beta chain) described here comes from a study of cytomegalovirus exposure and HLA in healthy donors. Background on the study: The 120 or so validation repertoires used a platform that matched the one used for the approximately 670 first-cohort repertoires, as a later analysis reported. Study-wide results and limits: The study put 150 or so TCR beta chains on its list as cytomegalovirus-associated.

A single count supports this clone. What it recognizes is unknown. Other DNA variants within this sample encode the same CDR3. TCRdb's copy holds only in-frame clones and misses some; the assay was immunoSEQ multiplex PCR. Of under 250,000 clones listed, around 86% are singletons. The CDR3 is 13 amino acids. V lost 2 bases and J 1 base, leaving 5 bases between the germline ends. The germline V gene encodes CDR1 MNHEY and CDR2 SMNVEV (reference sequence). This chain joins TRBV27 and TRBJ1-1; D call uncertain. This receptor was obtained from a woman between 18 and 29 years old in good health and CMV-seropositive. The specimen was PBMCs. CDR3 bases: TGTGCCAGCAGTTTAGGGAGGAACACTGAAGCTTTCTTT. Amino acid sequence: CASSLGRNTEAFF.